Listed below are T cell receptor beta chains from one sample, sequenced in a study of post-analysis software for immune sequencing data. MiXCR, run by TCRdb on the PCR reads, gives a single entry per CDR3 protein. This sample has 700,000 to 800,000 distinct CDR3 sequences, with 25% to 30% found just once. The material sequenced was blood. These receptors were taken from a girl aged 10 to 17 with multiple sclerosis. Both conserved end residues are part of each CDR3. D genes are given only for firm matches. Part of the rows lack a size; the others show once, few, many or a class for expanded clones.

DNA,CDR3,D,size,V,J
TGCAGGGGTGGAACGGCAGACCAAGAGACCCAGTACTTC,CRGGTADQETQYF,.,few,TRBV20-1,TRBJ2-5
TGTGCCAGTAGTCCCGAGTTCGGGGGAGTGACAGATACGCAGTATTTT,CASSPEFGGVTDTQYF,.,.,TRBV19,TRBJ2-3
TGTGCCAGCAATCCGGACAGGGAGTACAATGAGCAGTTCTTC,CASNPDREYNEQFF,TRBD1,few,TRBV2,TRBJ2-1
TGTGCCAGCAGCCGGGAGGGAGGAAATATAATCTCCTACAATGAGCAGTTCTTC,CASSREGGNIISYNEQFF,TRBD2,.,TRBV7-2,TRBJ2-1
TGTGCCAGCAGCCAAGCAGGTCCAGGCGAGCAGTACTTC,CASSQAGPGEQYF,.,many,TRBV3-1,TRBJ2-7
TGTGCCACCAGTGACCCGACGGGGGGGTCCTACAATGAGCAGTTCTTC,CATSDPTGGSYNEQFF,TRBD2,.,TRBV24-1,TRBJ2-1
TGTGCCAGCACGCTCGGCGGGCGTAACATTAATTCACCCCTCCACTTT,CASTLGGRNINSPLHF,.,.,TRBV2,TRBJ1-6
TGTGCCAGCAGTTTAAAACCTCTCACAACTAACTATGGCTACACCTTC,CASSLKPLTTNYGYTF,.,.,TRBV6-5,TRBJ1-2
TGCAGCGTCTCCTCTCAGGCCAAAAACATTCAGTACTTC,CSVSSQAKNIQYF,.,.,TRBV29-1,TRBJ2-4
TGCAGTGCTAGAGATCCGGGTAACAATCAGCCCCAGCATTTT,CSARDPGNNQPQHF,.,many,TRBV20-1,TRBJ1-5